This record looks at one T cell receptor beta chain sequence and its context. Its specificity is not known. Sequencing used immunoSEQ multiplex PCR; TCRdb keeps in-frame clones, though not all of them. The table has approximately 47,000 clones, around 94% seen once. This sample is part of a study of T cells after posttransplantation cyclophosphamide. General observations from the study: After PTCy, TRB diversity resembled that of CNI/methotrexate controls. Donor CD8+ memory clones often dominated recipient blood repertoires at later times. Skin or GI-infiltrating T cells shared few TRB sequences with blood.

This CDR3 has 14 residues. The germline V gene encodes CDR1 SQVTM and CDR2 ANQGSEA. V lost 3 bases and J 2 bases, leaving 12 bases between the germline ends. The source of this sequence is a woman in her forties or fifties in good health and a related stem cell transplant donor. Sequencing was performed on PBMCs. The chain recombines TRBV29-1 with TRBJ2-3, with D uncertain. Here the CDR3 reads CSVDPQASTDTQYF. The CDR3, as DNA: TGCAGCGTTGACCCCCAGGCGTCCACAGATACGCAGTATTTT.